The rows below give T cell receptor beta chains drawn from one sample of a study of cytomegalovirus exposure and HLA in healthy donors. TCRdb's table, derived via immunoSEQ multiplex PCR, lists solely in-frame clones and lacks some. There are about 200,000 clones in the sample; 75% to 90% occur only once, and around 5.6% lies in the top ten. The sample comprised PBMCs. The receptors derive from a woman aged 18 to 35 in good health and CMV-seronegative. The CDR3 runs from the conserved cysteine through the conserved F or W. The D gene is left open where the match is weak. Clone size, where shown, is once, few, many, or a class for clones that have expanded.

NA	NA	TRBV6-5	TRBJ1-2	TGTGCCAGCAGTTACGGGGCCTGGGGCTACACCTTC	CASSYGAWGYTF
NA	TRBD1	TRBV5-1	TRBJ2-7	TGCGCCAGCAGCATAGGACAGGCGGACCCCAGGGAGCAGTACTTC	CASSIGQADPREQYF
NA	NA	TRBV18	TRBJ2-3	TGTGCCAGCTCACCAAGGTTCTCAGAGGGCACAGATACGCAGTATTTT	CASSPRFSEGTDTQYF
NA	NA	TRBV2	TRBJ2-1	TGTGCCAGCAGTGACGCAGAGTCCGCCTACAATGAGCAGTTCTTC	CASSDAESAYNEQFF
NA	NA	TRBV5-1	TRBJ2-5	TGCGCCAGCAGCTTGGCCACGGGGGACGAACAAGAGACCCAGTACTTC	CASSLATGDEQETQYF
NA	NA	TRBV19	TRBJ1-6	TGTGCCAGTAAGGGAGGGGGTAATTCACCCCTCCACTTT	CASKGGGNSPLHF
few	TRBD1	TRBV6-5	TRBJ1-5	TGTGCCAGCAGTCCGGGACAGGGGTATCAGCCCCAGCATTTT	CASSPGQGYQPQHF
NA	NA	TRBV29-1	TRBJ1-2	TGCAGCGTTGTCCTCGCGAGATTTAACTATGGCTACACCTTC	CSVVLARFNYGYTF
NA	NA	TRBV25-1	TRBJ2-1	TGTGCCAGCAGTTCCCCAGGGGTGCAAAACAATGAGCAGTTCTTC	CASSSPGVQNNEQFF
NA	NA	TRBV5-4	TRBJ2-7	TGTGCCAGCAGGACTGCGAACGCGAGGACGGACGAGCAGTACTTC	CASRTANARTDEQYF
few	TRBD1	TRBV7-9	TRBJ1-4	TGTGCCAGCAGTCGGGACAGGGGTTACGAAAAACTGTTTTTT	CASSRDRGYEKLFF
NA	NA	TRBV11-3	TRBJ2-7	TGTGCCAGCAGCTCGAGTTCCTACGAGCAGTACTTC	CASSSSSYEQYF
NA	NA	TRBV30	TRBJ1-2	TGTGCCTGGAGTTCGGGCGACTATGGCTACACCTTC	CAWSSGDYGYTF
once	TRBD2	TRBV27	TRBJ2-7	TGTGCCAGCAAGGTGACGTGGACTAGTTCCTACGAGCAGTACTTC	CASKVTWTSSYEQYF
few	NA	TRBV25-1	TRBJ1-5	TGTGCCAGCAGTAGCAATCAGCCCCAGCATTTT	CASSSNQPQHF
NA	NA	TRBV15	TRBJ2-5	TGTGCCACCGAACCCGGAGGAACAGGGCGCTTCCAAGAGACCCAGTACTTC	CATEPGGTGRFQETQYF
NA	NA	TRBV18	TRBJ1-1	TGTGCCAGCTCACAGGAGAGGGGGAACACTGAAGCTTTCTTT	CASSQERGNTEAFF
NA	NA	TRBV18	TRBJ1-4	TGTGCCAGCTCACCGAGCGCAACTAATGAAAAACTGTTTTTT	CASSPSATNEKLFF
NA	TRBD1	TRBV6-1	TRBJ2-7	TGTGCCAGCAGTGGACCCGGGAGACAGGGGAACTACGAGCAGTACTTC	CASSGPGRQGNYEQYF
NA	TRBD1	TRBV29-1	TRBJ2-3	TGCAGCGCAGGGGACAGCCGATCTAGCACAGATACGCAGTATTTT	CSAGDSRSSTDTQYF
NA	NA	TRBV2	TRBJ2-7	TGTGCCAGCAGTGTCCTGGGAATAGGCCCCTACGAGCAGTACTTC	CASSVLGIGPYEQYF
few	TRBD1	TRBV7-3	TRBJ1-1	TGTGCCAGCAGCGCGACAGGGGTTGAGGACACTGAAGCTTTCTTT	CASSATGVEDTEAFF
NA	TRBD2	TRBV6-5	TRBJ2-7	TGTGCCAGCAGCGCTCCGGGACTAGTCGCCGAGCAGTACTTC	CASSAPGLVAEQYF